One and the same sample provided the 24 T cell receptor beta chains below, sequenced in a study of T cells after somatic rescue of genetic block. Some clones are missing from TCRdb's copy, which holds only in-frame ones; the method was immunoSEQ multiplex PCR. The data hold under 15,000 clones, with under 85% observed a single time. Sequencing input: peripheral blood mononuclear cells (PBMCs). These TCRs come from a boy between 10 and 17 years old.

The CDR3 region has the DNA TGTGCCAGCAGTTTAGTATATGATGGCTACACCTTC. It codes for CASSLVYDGYTF. J is TRBJ1-2 and V is TRBV28; D not certain. This CDR3 is 12 amino acids long. The V gene's germline CDR1 is MDHEN and CDR2 SYDVKM. Trimming took off 2 bases at V and 6 bases at J, with 7 bases between the two ends.

The genes are TRBV18 and TRBJ2-7; D unresolved. The CDR3 has 16 residues. Trimming removed 6 bases from V and 0 bases from J, with 18 bases in between. Germline V CDR1 and CDR2: KGHSH, LQKENI. The CDR3 bases are TGTGCCAGCTCCTCTGAAGGGCTCCAACCCTCCTACGAGCAGTACTTC. This codes for CASSSEGLQPSYEQYF.

The chain has TRBV5-1 and TRBJ2-2; D ambiguous. The CDR3 extends over 16 amino acids. Germline V lookup: CDR1 SGHRS, CDR2 YFSETQ. The V and J ends lost 4 bases and 4 bases respectively, with 17 bases between them. The CDR3 region has the DNA TGCGCCAGCAGCCCCCGTCTAGTTTCCGTCACCGGGGAGCTGTTTTTT. Translation gives CASSPRLVSVTGELFF.

V is TRBV7-7 and J is TRBJ2-3; a weak D match, TRBD1 (7 bases). V was shortened by 5 bases and J by 6 bases, with 9 bases between the two germline ends. The CDR3 is made up of 12 amino acids. CDR1 SSHAT and CDR2 FNYEAQ come from the germline V gene (reference sequence). This CDR3 is CASSPGGDTQYF. The CDR3 nucleotides read TGTGCCAGCAGCCCAGGGGGGGATACGCAGTATTTT.

V and J are TRBV11-2 and TRBJ2-1; D is unresolved. V lost 2 bases and J 10 bases, leaving 15 bases between the germline ends. There are 14 residues in the CDR3. Germline V gene sequence: CDR1 SGHAT, CDR2 FQNNGV. The CDR3 sequence: CASSLSPRVYEQFF. Written as DNA, the CDR3 is TGTGCCAGCAGCTTAAGCCCCCGGGTATACGAGCAGTTCTTC.

V usage is TRBV5-1 and J usage is TRBJ1-1; D is uncertain. Looked up from germline, CDR1 is SGHRS and CDR2 is YFSETQ. V lost 0 bases and J 0 bases, leaving 6 bases between the germline ends. There are 14 residues in the CDR3. CDR3 DNA: TGCGCCAGCAGCTTGGGGGATTTGAACACTGAAGCTTTCTTT. It codes for CASSLGDLNTEAFF.

CDR3: CASSFGISQYF. The CDR3, as DNA: TGTGCCAGCAGCTTCGGAATCTCGCAGTACTTC. The rearrangement links TRBV5-6 to TRBJ2-7; D is ambiguous. V was clipped by 2 bases and J by 9 bases, with 9 bases between them. Germline loops: CDR1 SGHDT, CDR2 YYEEEE. The CDR3 runs to 11 residues.

The CDR3 bases are TGTGCCAGCAGCCGGGACAGGCGCTACGAGCAGTACTTC. Protein product: CASSRDRRYEQYF. V usage is TRBV11-1 and J usage is TRBJ2-7, with 8 bases lining up with TRBD1. Per the germline V gene, CDR1 is SGHAT and CDR2 is FQDESV (reference sequence). V trimming: 5 bases; J trimming: 3 bases; junction bases outside the gene matches: 3. The CDR3 is 13 residues long.

J is TRBJ2-1 and V is TRBV6-6; TRBD2 agrees at 10 bases. The CDR3 sequence is 15 residues long. V lost 5 bases to trimming and J lost 7 bases; unmatched junction nucleotides: 8. Germline V gene data show CDR1 as MNHNY and CDR2 as SVGAGI (reference sequence). Written as DNA, the CDR3 is TGTGCCAGCAGTCCGCCTAGCGGGGGCCGAAATGAGCAGTTCTTC. Residues: CASSPPSGGRNEQFF.

This chain connects TRBV27 to TRBJ2-1; D not certain. In germline, CDR1 is MNHEY, CDR2 SMNVEV (reference sequence). There are 15 residues in the CDR3. V was pared by 3 bases and J by 4 bases, with 13 bases between. The CDR3 loop reads CASSLGLSLYNEQFF. CDR3 sequence (DNA): TGTGCCAGCAGTTTGGGCCTTTCTTTGTACAATGAGCAGTTCTTC.

Here the CDR3 DNA reads TGCAGCGTCGTACGAGGTAACACTGAAGCTTTCTTT. It codes for CSVVRGNTEAFF. The chain joins TRBV29-1 to TRBJ1-1; D unclear. Germline V gene lookup returns CDR1 SQVTM and CDR2 ANQGSEA. V lost 6 bases and J lost 2, with 10 bases in between. This CDR3 is built from 12 residues.

The chain recombines TRBV4-1 with TRBJ2-3; 8 nucleotides line up with TRBD1. The ends lost 0 bases at V and 1 base at J; junction bases unmatched: 9. CDR1 and CDR2 from the germline V gene are MGHRA and YSYEKL. The CDR3 contains 18 residues. CDR3 DNA: TGCGCCAGCAGCCAAGATCAGGGTGGGACAGGCCGCACAGATACGCAGTATTTT. Protein sequence: CASSQDQGGTGRTDTQYF.

This clone is a singleton in its sample. J is TRBJ2-5 and V is TRBV29-1, with TRBD2 matching 12 bases. Germline V gene data show CDR1 as SQVTM and CDR2 as ANQGSEA. With 2 bases clipped from V and 5 bases from J, the junction kept 12 bases outside the gene matches. The length of the CDR3 is 17 residues. This CDR3 reads CSVEPHLAGGPGETQYF. CDR3 nucleotides: TGCAGCGTTGAACCTCATCTAGCGGGAGGGCCCGGGGAGACCCAGTACTTC.

The gene calls are TRBV27 and TRBJ1-1; TRBD1 might be the D (6 bases). The germline CDR1 and CDR2 sequences are MNHEY and SMNVEV (reference sequence). This CDR3 region has 16 residues. The germline V and J ends were trimmed by 5 bases and 0 bases, with 16 bases remaining between them. CDR3 in amino acids: CASSARTVIMNTEAFF. The CDR3 DNA reads TGTGCCAGCAGTGCCCGGACAGTAATTATGAACACTGAAGCTTTCTTT.

The J gene is TRBJ2-5, the V gene TRBV6-5, with 8 bases lining up with TRBD1. This CDR3 comprises 13 residues. V gave up 4 bases and J gave up 6 bases; unmatched junction bases: 4. Germline V gives CDR1 MNHEY, CDR2 SVGAGI. For the CDR3, the DNA is TGTGCCAGCAGTTCAGGGGGCGAGAAGACCCAGTACTTC. It codes for CASSSGGEKTQYF.

The genes are TRBV7-9 and TRBJ2-2; D call uncertain. This CDR3 is 15 amino acids long. Trimming stripped 1 base from V and 6 bases from J, with 12 bases between. Per germline, CDR1 SEHNR and CDR2 FQNEAQ (reference sequence). CDR3 DNA: TGTGCCAGCAGCTTAGTGGCAGTCTTCTCCGGGGAGCTGTTTTTT. This translates into CASSLVAVFSGELFF.

This chain uses TRBV6-6 with TRBJ2-7; D may be TRBD1 (6 bases). CDR1 and CDR2 from the germline V gene are MNHNY and SVGAGI (reference sequence). The CDR3 extends over 16 amino acids. Trimming left V 5 bases short and J 5 bases short, with 22 bases between. The CDR3, as DNA: TGTGCCAGCAGTAAAATCCTCGGGTACAGGGTCAACGAGCAGTACTTC. Its translation is CASSKILGYRVNEQYF.

The sample holds a few counts of this clone. This chain joins TRBV10-1 and TRBJ2-5; perhaps TRBD1 as D (6 bases). The germline V and J ends were trimmed by 4 bases and 1 base, with 7 bases remaining between them. CDR3 size: 13 residues. Germline lookup yields CDR1 WNHNN and CDR2 SYGVQD (reference sequence). The CDR3 sequence: CASSGTAQETQYF. The CDR3 coding sequence is TGCGCCAGCAGTGGGACAGCCCAAGAGACCCAGTACTTC.

The rearrangement uses TRBV5-6 and TRBJ1-3; no reliable D call. Trimming took 3 bases from V and 2 from J, leaving 12 bases between them. Germline V lookup: CDR1 SGHDT, CDR2 YYEEEE. This CDR3 has 15 residues. CDR3 residues: CASSSYPATGNTIYF. The CDR3 nucleotides are TGTGCCAGCAGCTCCTATCCAGCAACTGGAAACACCATATATTTT.

The rearrangement joins TRBV5-1 to TRBJ2-3; 8 bases agree with TRBD2. This CDR3 has 13 amino acids. The germline V gene encodes CDR1 SGHRS and CDR2 YFSETQ. Trimming removed 6 bases from V and 3 bases from J; junction bases left unmatched: 3. The CDR3, as DNA: TGCGCCAGCAAGGCGGGGGGTACAGATACGCAGTATTTT. This translates into CASKAGGTDTQYF.

The CDR3 loop is CASSLLLAGGLDTQYF. The CDR3 DNA reads TGTGCCAGCAGCTTACTCCTAGCGGGGGGGCTAGATACGCAGTATTTT. J is TRBJ2-3 and V is TRBV7-8; 12 bases line up with TRBD2. Germline CDR1 is SGHVS and CDR2 is FQNEAQ. Trimming cost V 2 bases and J 5 bases; bases outside gene matches: 5. There are 16 residues in the CDR3.

CDR3 protein: CASSQGRSSGNTIYF. As DNA, the CDR3 is TGTGCCAGCAGCCAAGGGAGATCCTCTGGAAACACCATATATTTT. This rearrangement joins TRBV11-2 to TRBJ1-3, with no clear D. The V end was cut by 5 bases, the J end by 0 bases, with 11 bases between. The CDR3 is 15 amino acids. In germline, CDR1 is SGHAT, CDR2 FQNNGV.

This clone was detected a few times. V gene TRBV2 combines with J gene TRBJ1-3; a possible D gene is TRBD1 (5 bases). Germline V gives CDR1 SNHLY, CDR2 FYNNEI. CDR3 length equals 16 residues. V was clipped by 5 bases and J by 4 bases, with 18 bases between them. CDR3 nucleotide sequence: TGTGCCAGCAGTATCACCGGGACGGTGGCGGGAAACACCATATATTTT. Protein sequence: CASSITGTVAGNTIYF. Filled out from reference TRBV2 and TRBJ1-3, the complete variable domain reads EPEVTQTPSHQVTQMGQEVILRCVPISNHLYFYWYRQILGQKVEFLVSFYNNEISEKSEIFDDQFSVERPDGSNFTLKIRSTKLEDSAMYFCASSITGTVAGNTIYFGEGSWLTVV.

This clone has a single count. The chain combines TRBV11-1 with TRBJ2-7; a possible D gene is TRBD2 (6 bases). The CDR3 has 14 amino acids. The V end was cut by 1 base, the J end by 7 bases, with 14 bases between. CDR1 is SGHAT, CDR2 FQDESV, per germline (reference sequence). The CDR3 loop reads CASSLEAGRGEQYF. CDR3 bases: TGTGCCAGCAGCTTAGAAGCGGGCCGAGGGGAGCAGTACTTC.